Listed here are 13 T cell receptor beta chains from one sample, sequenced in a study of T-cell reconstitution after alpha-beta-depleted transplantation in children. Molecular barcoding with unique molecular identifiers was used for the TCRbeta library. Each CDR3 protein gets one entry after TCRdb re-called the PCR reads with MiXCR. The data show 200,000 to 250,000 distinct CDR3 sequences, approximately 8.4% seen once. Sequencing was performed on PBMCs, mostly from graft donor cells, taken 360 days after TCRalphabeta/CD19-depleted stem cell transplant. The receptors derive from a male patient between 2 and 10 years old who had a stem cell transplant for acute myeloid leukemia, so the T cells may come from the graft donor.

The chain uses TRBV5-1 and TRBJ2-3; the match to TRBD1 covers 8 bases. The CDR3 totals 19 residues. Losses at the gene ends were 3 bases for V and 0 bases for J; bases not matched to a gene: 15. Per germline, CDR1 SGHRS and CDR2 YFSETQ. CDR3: CASSWTGRSLVPSTDTQYF. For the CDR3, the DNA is TGCGCCAGCAGCTGGACAGGGAGGTCACTAGTTCCTAGCACAGATACGCAGTATTTT.

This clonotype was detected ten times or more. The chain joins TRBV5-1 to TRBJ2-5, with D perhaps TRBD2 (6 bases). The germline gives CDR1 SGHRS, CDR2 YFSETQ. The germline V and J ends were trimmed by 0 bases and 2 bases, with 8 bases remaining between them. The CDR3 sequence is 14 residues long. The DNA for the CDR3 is TGCGCCAGCAGCTTGGCGGCGGGGCAAGAGACCCAGTACTTC. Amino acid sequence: CASSLAAGQETQYF.

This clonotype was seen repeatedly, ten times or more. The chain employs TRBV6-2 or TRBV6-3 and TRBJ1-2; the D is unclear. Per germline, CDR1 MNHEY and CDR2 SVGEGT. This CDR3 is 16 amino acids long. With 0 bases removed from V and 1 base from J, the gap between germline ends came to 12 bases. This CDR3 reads CASSYSTVSGNYGYTF. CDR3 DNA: TGTGCCAGCAGTTACTCGACGGTCTCGGGTAACTATGGCTACACCTTC.

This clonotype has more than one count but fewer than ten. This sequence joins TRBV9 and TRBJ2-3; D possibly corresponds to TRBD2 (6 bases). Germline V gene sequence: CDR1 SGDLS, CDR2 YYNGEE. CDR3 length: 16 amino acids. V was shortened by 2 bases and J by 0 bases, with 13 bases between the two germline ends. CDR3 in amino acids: CASSVSGLVSTDTQYF. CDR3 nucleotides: TGTGCCAGCAGCGTCTCGGGACTTGTGAGCACAGATACGCAGTATTTT. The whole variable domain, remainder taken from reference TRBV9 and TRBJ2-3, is DSGVTQTPKHLITATGQRVTLRCSPRSGDLSVYWYQQSLDQGLQFLIQYYNGEERAKGNILERFSAQQFPDLHSELNLSSLELGDSALYFCASSVSGLVSTDTQYFGPGTRLTVL.

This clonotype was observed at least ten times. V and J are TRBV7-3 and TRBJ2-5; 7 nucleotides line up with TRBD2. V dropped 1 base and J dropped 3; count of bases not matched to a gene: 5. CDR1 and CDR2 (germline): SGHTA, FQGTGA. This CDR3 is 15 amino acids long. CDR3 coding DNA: TGTGCCAGCAGCTTAAATGGCGGGGGAAAAGAGACCCAGTACTTC. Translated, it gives CASSLNGGGKETQYF.

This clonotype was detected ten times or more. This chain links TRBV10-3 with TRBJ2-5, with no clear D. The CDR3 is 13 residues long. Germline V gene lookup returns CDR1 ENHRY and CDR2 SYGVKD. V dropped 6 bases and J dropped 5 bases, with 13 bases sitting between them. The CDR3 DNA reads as TGTGCCATCAGCTTAGGGTTCGTGGAGACCCAGTACTTC. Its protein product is CAISLGFVETQYF.

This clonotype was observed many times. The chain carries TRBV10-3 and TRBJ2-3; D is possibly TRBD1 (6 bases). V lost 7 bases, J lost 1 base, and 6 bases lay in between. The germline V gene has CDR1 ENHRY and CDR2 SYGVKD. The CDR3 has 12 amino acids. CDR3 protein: CAITGGTDTQYF. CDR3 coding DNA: TGTGCCATCACAGGGGGCACAGATACGCAGTATTTT.

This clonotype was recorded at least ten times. Written as DNA, the CDR3 is TGTGCCAGCAGCTTAATGACGAACACTGAAGCTTTCTTT. This encodes CASSLMTNTEAFF. The chain uses TRBV7-2 and TRBJ1-1; D call uncertain. This CDR3 contains 13 residues. V was cut by 2 bases and J by 1 base, with 5 bases left in between. Germline V lookup: CDR1 SGHTA, CDR2 FQGNSA.

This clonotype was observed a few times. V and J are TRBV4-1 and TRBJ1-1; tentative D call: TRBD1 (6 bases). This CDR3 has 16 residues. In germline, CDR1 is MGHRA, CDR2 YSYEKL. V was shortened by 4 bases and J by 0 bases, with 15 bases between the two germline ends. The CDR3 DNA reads TGCGCCAGCAGCCCAGATTCAGGGGTTATGAACACTGAAGCTTTCTTT. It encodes CASSPDSGVMNTEAFF.

CDR3 coding DNA: TGCGCCAGCAGCTGGGACACAAGAACCTACGAGCAGTACTTC. It is translated as CASSWDTRTYEQYF. The rearrangement uses TRBV5-1 and TRBJ2-7, with a possible D match to TRBD1 (6 bases). The CDR3 consists of 14 residues. The V end was cut by 3 bases, the J end by 2 bases, with 12 bases between. Per the germline V gene, CDR1 is SGHRS and CDR2 is YFSETQ.

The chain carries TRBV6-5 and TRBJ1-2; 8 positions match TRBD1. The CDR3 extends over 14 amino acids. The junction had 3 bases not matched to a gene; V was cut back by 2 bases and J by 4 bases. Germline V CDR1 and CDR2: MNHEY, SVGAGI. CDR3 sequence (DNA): TGTGCCAGCAGTTACACGGGACAGGTCTATGGCTACACCTTC. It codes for CASSYTGQVYGYTF.

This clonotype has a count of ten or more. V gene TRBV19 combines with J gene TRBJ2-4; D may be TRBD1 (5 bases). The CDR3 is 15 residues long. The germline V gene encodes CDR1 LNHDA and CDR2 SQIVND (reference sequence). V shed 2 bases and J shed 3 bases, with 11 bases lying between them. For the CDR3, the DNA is TGTGCCAGTAGTATAAAGGGGATCGGCAAAAACATTCAGTACTTC. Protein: CASSIKGIGKNIQYF.

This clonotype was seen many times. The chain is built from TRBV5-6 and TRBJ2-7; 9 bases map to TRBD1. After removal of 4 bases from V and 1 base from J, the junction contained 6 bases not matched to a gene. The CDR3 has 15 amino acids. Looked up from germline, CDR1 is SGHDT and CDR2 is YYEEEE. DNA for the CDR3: TGTGCCAGCAGCCGGGACAGGGTGGGTTCCTACGAGCAGTACGTC. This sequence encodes CASSRDRVGSYEQYV.